This paragraph reports one T cell receptor beta chain. Antigen: not known. Profiled with immunoSEQ multiplex PCR; TCRdb holds only in-frame clones, not every one. The data contain about 84,000 clones, 75% to 85% of them singletons. These data originate in a study of a mutant IDH1 vaccine in newly diagnosed glioma. Overall study: The treated population exhibited a male proportion of about 62%, a female proportion of 37.5%, and a mean age of about 40 years.

This sample's time point: week 47, end of study. With topical imiquimod, each dose of the vaccine consisted of 300 ug of mutant IDH1 20-mer peptide. There were eight vaccinations for patients, given in weeks 1, 3, 5, 7, 11, 15, 19 and 23. New astrocytomas of WHO grade 3 or 4 that were IDH1-mutant and ATRX-lost were found in the donors. CDR3 length: 15 residues. The germline V and J ends were trimmed by 0 bases and 5 bases, with 14 bases remaining between them. CDR1 is SGHRS and CDR2 is YFSETQ in the germline V gene. This chain connects TRBV5-1 to TRBJ1-1, with TRBD1 as a possible D gene (5 bases). The receptor comes from a man aged 40-55 years with glioma. This sample comprised PBMCs, obtained from a glioma patient whose treatment included an IDH1 peptide vaccine. DNA of the CDR3: TGCGCCAGCAGCTTGGCCGACAGCCGCGAGACTGAAGCTTTCTTT. It is translated as CASSLADSRETEAFF.